Each of the 27 T cell receptor beta chains below was sequenced from the same sample in a study of spatial heterogeneity in lung cancer. Time point noted: sample taken at primary tumor resection. Extraction of whole RNA from tumor, nontumor lung or frozen PBMC preceded unsorted sequencing. TCRdb re-called the 5' RACE reads with MiXCR, one entry per CDR3 protein. The sample contains fewer than 45,000 distinct CDR3 sequences, 6.5% to 8% of which appear only once. The material was PBMCs, obtained at surgery. The origin of the receptors is a female donor with early-stage non-small cell lung cancer.

This clonotype occurred a few times. The gene calls are TRBV7-2 and TRBJ1-1; no clear D. Germline lookup yields CDR1 SGHTA and CDR2 FQGNSA. The CDR3 is 13 residues long. V lost 3 bases to trimming and J lost 3 bases, with 8 bases between them. This CDR3 is CASSFRRDTEAFF. CDR3 coding DNA: TGTGCCAGCAGCTTCCGCAGAGACACTGAAGCTTTCTTT.

V and J are TRBV29-1 and TRBJ2-5, with a possible D match to TRBD1 (6 bases). CDR3 length: 13 residues. Germline values: CDR1 SQVTM, CDR2 ANQGSEA. V gave up 5 bases and J gave up 2 bases, with 12 bases separating them. CDR3 region: CSVLDRAQETQYF. As DNA, the CDR3 is TGCAGCGTTCTGGACAGAGCACAAGAGACCCAGTACTTC.

This clonotype was seen ten or more times. CDR3 bases: TGTGCCAGCAGCTTAGTAGGGACAGAGTACAATGAGCAGTTCTTC. Translation: CASSLVGTEYNEQFF. This rearrangement joins TRBV7-8 to TRBJ2-1, with 7 bases fitting TRBD1. Looked up from germline, CDR1 is SGHVS and CDR2 is FQNEAQ. The CDR3 runs to 15 residues. Trimming at V came to 1 base and at J to 4 bases, leaving 4 bases not matched to a gene.

This clonotype was seen once. V usage is TRBV20-1 and J usage is TRBJ2-1; 12 positions match TRBD2. V was clipped by 6 bases and J by 15 bases; unmatched bases: 18. The CDR3 runs to 15 residues. The germline V gene encodes CDR1 DFQATT and CDR2 SNEGSKA (reference sequence). In DNA form, the CDR3 reads TGCAGTGCCTCCAAACCTAGCGGGGGGGCCTCAAAGTTGTTCTTC. Residues: CSASKPSGGASKLFF.

This clonotype was seen ten or more times. The genes are TRBV12-3 or TRBV12-4 and TRBJ1-2, with TRBD1 as a possible D gene (5 bases). The V and J ends lost 0 bases and 3 bases respectively, with 8 bases between them. The CDR3 sequence is 14 residues long. CDR3 nucleotide sequence: TGTGCCAGCAGTTTAGCGCAGGGTCACTATGGCTACACCTTC. This encodes CASSLAQGHYGYTF.

V and J are TRBV6-1 and TRBJ1-2; a weak D match, TRBD1 (5 bases). CDR1 and CDR2 from the germline V gene are MNHNS and SASEGT. Between the trimmed V and J ends, which lost 4 bases and 1 base, there was a span of 19 bases. The CDR3 spans 17 residues. CDR3 amino acids: CASSAHQTAHINYGYTF. The CDR3 DNA sequence: TGTGCCAGCAGTGCTCACCAGACAGCACATATTAACTATGGCTACACCTTC.

The V call is TRBV7-8, the J call TRBJ1-1; D gene uncertain. Trimming cost V 4 bases and J 1 base, with 4 bases left between them. Germline CDR1 is SGHVS and CDR2 is FQNEAQ. The CDR3 is 12 residues long. The CDR3: CASSSANTEAFF. The CDR3, as DNA: TGTGCCAGCAGCTCCGCGAACACTGAAGCTTTCTTT.

This clonotype was picked up a small number of times. The chain is built from TRBV18 and TRBJ1-3; D ambiguous. CDR1 and CDR2 (germline): KGHSH, LQKENI. The V end lost 0 bases, the J end lost 0 bases, and 12 bases lay between the germline ends. The length of the CDR3 is 17 residues. The CDR3 loop is CASSPPSRQSSGNTIYF. DNA of the CDR3: TGTGCCAGCTCACCACCTAGCAGGCAGAGCTCTGGAAACACCATATATTTT.

This clonotype was counted at least ten times. The chain links TRBV28 to TRBJ2-7; perhaps TRBD2 as D (7 bases). The CDR3 has 14 amino acids. Trimming left V 6 bases short and J 4 bases short, with 16 bases between. The germline V gene has CDR1 MDHEN and CDR2 SYDVKM. The chain's CDR3 is CASRDSGAAYEQYF. DNA of the CDR3: TGTGCCAGCAGGGACAGCGGGGCGGCATACGAGCAGTACTTC.

This clonotype was seen only a few times. V is TRBV28 and J is TRBJ2-3; 9 bases agree with TRBD1. Germline assignment: CDR1 MDHEN and CDR2 SYDVKM. With V trimmed by 3 bases and J by 4 bases, 8 bases remained unmatched. The CDR3 has 16 residues. This chain's CDR3 is CASSFRTGALPDTQYF. The CDR3 bases are TGTGCCAGCAGTTTCAGGACAGGGGCCCTCCCAGATACGCAGTATTTT.

The chain is built from TRBV12-5 and TRBJ1-1, with 7 positions matching TRBD1. V gave up 1 base and J gave up 0 bases; unmatched junction bases: 8. The germline V gene encodes CDR1 LGHNT and CDR2 FRNRAP. The CDR3 totals 17 residues. The DNA for the CDR3 is TGTGCTAGTGGTTTGGGACAGGGCCTTACGATGAACACTGAAGCTTTCTTT. Translated: CASGLGQGLTMNTEAFF.

This clonotype has a count of ten or more. This chain's CDR3 is CASSQEGRVGNSPLHF. CDR3 nucleotides: TGCGCCAGCAGCCAAGAGGGCAGGGTCGGTAATTCACCCCTCCACTTT. The V gene is TRBV4-1, the J gene TRBJ1-6, with a tentative D call TRBD1 (5 bases). The CDR3 runs 16 residues. Per the germline V gene, CDR1 is MGHRA and CDR2 is YSYEKL. Deletions cut 0 bases from V and 6 bases from J, with 12 bases between.

The table lists this clonotype with many counts. The V call is TRBV27, the J call TRBJ1-6, with unresolved D. V lost 6 bases to trimming and J lost 2 bases, with 11 bases between them. The CDR3 sequence is 15 residues long. From germline, CDR1 is MNHEY and CDR2 SMNVEV (reference sequence). CDR3 bases: TGTGCCAGCAGACGAGAGGGAACCTATAATTCACCCCTCCACTTT. It codes for CASRREGTYNSPLHF.

The V call is TRBV9, the J call TRBJ1-2; D is uncertain. V was clipped by 1 base and J by 1 base, with 14 bases between them. Germline CDR1 SGDLS, CDR2 YYNGEE. The CDR3 is 16 residues long. The CDR3 coding sequence is TGTGCCAGCAGCGTATCTCGCAACGAAAGTAACTATGGCTACACCTTC. This sequence encodes CASSVSRNESNYGYTF. Filled out from reference TRBV9 and TRBJ1-2, the complete variable domain reads DSGVTQTPKHLITATGQRVTLRCSPRSGDLSVYWYQQSLDQGLQFLIQYYNGEERAKGNILERFSAQQFPDLHSELNLSSLELGDSALYFCASSVSRNESNYGYTFGSGTRLTVV.

This clonotype was found many times. The rearrangement links TRBV7-9 to TRBJ1-1, with D maybe TRBD1 (5 bases). The V end lost 1 base, the J end lost 5 bases, and 14 bases lay between the germline ends. The CDR3 covers 15 residues. Germline V lookup: CDR1 SEHNR, CDR2 FQNEAQ (reference sequence). The CDR3 nucleotides are TGTGCCAGCAGCTTAGAAGGGGTTCGAGTGACTGAAGCTTTCTTT. Translation: CASSLEGVRVTEAFF.

The J gene is TRBJ2-2, the V gene TRBV20-1, with D tentatively TRBD2 (6 bases). Germline values: CDR1 DFQATT, CDR2 SNEGSKA (reference sequence). V shed 0 bases and J shed 5 bases, with 13 bases lying between them. The length of the CDR3 is 15 residues. The CDR3 DNA is TGCAGTGCTAGAGATCACGGGGGTCCGACCGGGGAGCTGTTTTTT. Residues: CSARDHGGPTGELFF.

This clonotype appeared many times. V usage is TRBV5-1 and J usage is TRBJ1-1, with TRBD1 matching over 10 bases. In germline, CDR1 is SGHRS, CDR2 YFSETQ. This CDR3 is 13 amino acids long. J was trimmed by 10 bases and V by 4 bases; bases with no gene match: 7. CDR3 nucleotides: TGCGCCAGCAGCCAGGGACAGGGGAATGGAGCTTTCTTT. This gives the protein CASSQGQGNGAFF.

This clonotype has a count of ten or more. The chain joins TRBV29-1 to TRBJ2-3, with 7 bases matching TRBD2. V dropped 8 bases and J dropped 2; count of bases not matched to a gene: 10. Germline CDR1 SQVTM, CDR2 ANQGSEA. The CDR3 totals 14 residues. As DNA, the CDR3 is TGCAGCTCAACCCCGGGACTATACACAGATACGCAGTATTTT. The encoded protein is CSSTPGLYTDTQYF.

This clonotype was recorded a few times. The chain is built from TRBV5-1 and TRBJ2-5; D ambiguous. CDR1 is SGHRS, CDR2 YFSETQ, per germline. The CDR3 length is 14 residues. Trimming took 3 bases from V and 3 from J, leaving 12 bases between them. The DNA for the CDR3 is TGCGCCAGCAGCTCCGGCCCGCCCAAAGAGACCCAGTACTTC. It is translated as CASSSGPPKETQYF.

This clonotype was observed a handful of times. The chain couples TRBV20-1 to TRBJ2-7; 10 nucleotides match TRBD2. Germline CDR1 reads DFQATT; CDR2 reads SNEGSKA (reference sequence). The CDR3 extends over 13 amino acids. V was pared by 8 bases and J by 2 bases, with 6 bases of the junction left unmatched. CDR3 nucleotides: TGCAGTACCAGGACTAGCGGACCCTACGAGCAGTACTTC. Amino acid sequence: CSTRTSGPYEQYF.

This clonotype was counted a few times. The V gene is TRBV20-1, the J gene TRBJ2-1; the match to TRBD2 covers 8 bases. In germline, CDR1 is DFQATT, CDR2 SNEGSKA (reference sequence). With V trimmed by 0 bases and J by 2 bases, 9 bases remained unmatched. This CDR3 spans 17 amino acids. CDR3 DNA: TGCAGTGCTAGAGAGTTTTTGGGCGGGGGGCCCTACAATGAGCAGTTCTTC. The encoded protein is CSAREFLGGGPYNEQFF.

This chain connects TRBV5-1 to TRBJ1-1; perhaps TRBD1 as D (5 bases). Germline V CDR1 and CDR2: SGHRS, YFSETQ. Trimming removed 4 bases at V and 3 bases at J, with 13 bases between. The CDR3 extends over 14 amino acids. The CDR3 bases are TGCGCCAGCAGCCTCCGACCGACAGACACTGAAGCTTTCTTT. It encodes CASSLRPTDTEAFF.

With regard to this clonotype: This may be a read error, as it is one base from a much larger clone. The gene calls are TRBV28 and TRBJ1-1; perhaps TRBD1 as D (5 bases). CDR3 length: 14 residues. V lost 7 bases to trimming and J lost 0 bases, with 12 bases between them. The V gene's germline CDR1 is MDHEN and CDR2 SYDVKM. The CDR3 region is CASNLRGLNTEAFF. The CDR3 DNA reads as TGTGCCAGCAATTTGAGGGGCCTGAACACTGAAGCTTTCTTT.

Only a few counts were recorded for this clonotype. V gene TRBV20-1 combines with J gene TRBJ1-6; 9 bases are a match to TRBD1. The germline CDR1 and CDR2 sequences are DFQATT and SNEGSKA (reference sequence). This CDR3 spans 14 amino acids. The V segment lost 4 bases and the J segment 5 bases; nucleotides outside the gene matches: 3. The DNA for the CDR3 is TGCAGTGCTATTACAGGGGGCGATAATTCACCCCTCCACTTT. Translation: CSAITGGDNSPLHF.

This clonotype occurred many times. V and J are TRBV10-3 and TRBJ2-1, with TRBD2 matching over 9 bases. Germline V gives CDR1 ENHRY, CDR2 SYGVKD. The CDR3 sequence is 14 residues long. The V and J ends lost 4 bases and 6 bases, in that order; junction bases with no gene match: 4. The CDR3 region is CAISVGTSSNEQFF. DNA for the CDR3: TGTGCCATCAGTGTGGGGACTAGCTCCAATGAGCAGTTCTTC.

The V call is TRBV12-3 or TRBV12-4, the J call TRBJ2-3; D possibly uses TRBD1 or TRBD2 (5 bases each). The CDR3 spans 16 residues. Trimming pared 0 bases from V and 1 base from J, leaving 11 bases between. CDR3 loop: CASSLAGEPRTDTQYF. The CDR3 DNA follows: TGTGCCAGCAGTTTAGCGGGGGAACCTCGCACAGATACGCAGTATTTT.

The chain recombines TRBV5-1 with TRBJ2-1; D is perhaps TRBD1 or TRBD2 (6 bases each). Germline loops: CDR1 SGHRS, CDR2 YFSETQ. The CDR3 contains 16 residues. The V gene lost 0 bases and the J gene lost 2 bases, with 12 bases spanning the gap. The chain's CDR3 is CASSLEVGGTYNEQFF. The CDR3 nucleotides are TGCGCCAGCAGCTTGGAGGTAGGGGGGACCTACAATGAGCAGTTCTTC.